The 17 T cell receptor beta chains below were found in one sample sequenced in a study of CXCR3-negative and CXCR3-positive naive CD8 T cells. Findings of the study overall: Naive cells with CXCR3 showed TRB CDR3s that were more hydrophobic than those in CXCR3-negative naive cells.

The antigens these receptors bind are not known. Libraries of TRB cDNA were made by 5' RACE and carried UMIs. Using the 5' RACE reads, TCRdb records one entry per CDR3 protein without DNA. The sample totals 80,000 to 100,000 distinct CDR3 sequences. The source material was naive CXCR3+ CD8+ T cells from blood. As to subset: CD45RO-CCR7+CD27+CD95- naive CD8+ T cells expressing CXCR3 (TNR3+). The source of these receptors is a human donor in good health. Some clones in this sample may be carry-over from other donors' samples.

V is TRBV5-1 and J is TRBJ2-1; the TCRdb D gene call, TRBD2, has no DNA to confirm it. The CDR3 length is 16 residues. The germline gives CDR1 SGHRS, CDR2 YFSETQ. Here the CDR3 reads CASSLARGRIGNEQFF.

The chain joins TRBV15 to TRBJ1-2. The V gene's germline CDR1 is LNHNV and CDR2 YYDKDF (reference sequence). The CDR3 is 12 amino acids. The CDR3 protein is CATSRGSSGYTF.

V and J are TRBV5-1 and TRBJ1-1; the D call of TRBD1 rests on TCRdb alone, since no DNA is present to check it. Germline lookup yields CDR1 SGHRS and CDR2 YFSETQ. The CDR3 sequence is 14 residues long. This CDR3 reads CASSSGQGNTEAFF. Full variable domain (rest looked up from reference TRBV5-1 and TRBJ1-1): KAGVTQTPRYLIKTRGQQVTLSCSPISGHRSVSWYQQTPGQGLQFLFEYFSETQRNKGNFPGRFSGRQFSNSRSEMNVSTLELGDSALYLCASSSGQGNTEAFFGQGTRLTVV.

This chain joins TRBV27 and TRBJ2-5; the TCRdb call, TRBD2, lacks DNA for checking. The CDR3 consists of 15 residues. Germline V CDR1 and CDR2: MNHEY, SMNVEV (reference sequence). The CDR3 sequence: CASSYSTGPQETQYF.

The CDR3 here is CASSFWAGGNNEQFF. The chain employs TRBV12-3 or TRBV12-4 and TRBJ2-1; TCRdb's D call of TRBD2 is untestable without DNA. This CDR3 contains 15 residues.

The chain has TRBV19 and TRBJ2-7; as DNA is missing, the TRBD1 call by TCRdb cannot be tested. CDR3 length: 14 amino acids. The germline V gene encodes CDR1 LNHDA and CDR2 SQIVND (reference sequence). The CDR3 protein is CASSYRDGTYEQYF.

The J gene is TRBJ2-3, the V gene TRBV2; TCRdb picks TRBD1, but there is no DNA to check that call. Germline loops: CDR1 SNHLY, CDR2 FYNNEI. The CDR3 runs 15 residues. CDR3 sequence reads: CASKLLGGAGDTQYF.

The chain couples TRBV28 to TRBJ2-7. CDR1 is MDHEN, CDR2 SYDVKM, per germline. The CDR3 sequence is 13 residues long. The CDR3: CAGSFPSGTEQYF. Full variable domain (missing parts from reference TRBV28 and TRBJ2-7): DVKVTQSSRYLVKRTGEKVFLECVQDMDHENMFWYRQDPGLGLRLIYFSYDVKMKEKGDIPEGYSVSREKKERFSLILESASTNQTSMYLCAGSFPSGTEQYFGPGTRLTVT.

The chain carries TRBV27 and TRBJ2-7; TCRdb reports TRBD2, a call that lacks DNA to check it against. CDR3 length: 15 amino acids. The V gene's germline CDR1 is MNHEY and CDR2 SMNVEV (reference sequence). The CDR3 region is CASSLGLPSSYEQYF.

The chain uses TRBV10-3 and TRBJ2-3; without DNA, the TCRdb call of TRBD2 cannot be checked. In germline, CDR1 is ENHRY, CDR2 SYGVKD. CDR3 length equals 14 residues. This CDR3 reads CAIMASGVPDTQYF.

The chain has TRBV4-3 and TRBJ2-3; TCRdb picks TRBD2, but there is no DNA to check that call. The CDR3 covers 16 residues. Germline V gives CDR1 LGHNA, CDR2 YSLEER. CDR3 loop: CASSQDYGGATDTQYF.

This sequence joins TRBV14 and TRBJ2-5; checking the TCRdb D call of TRBD1 is not possible without DNA. Germline V gives CDR1 SGHDN, CDR2 FVKESK. The CDR3 length is 14 residues. The CDR3 protein is CASSTGQGRETQYF.

The chain links TRBV6-1 to TRBJ1-5. The CDR3 runs to 12 residues. From germline, CDR1 is MNHNS and CDR2 SASEGT. Here the CDR3 reads CASGFRDQPQHF.

The rearrangement uses TRBV28 and TRBJ2-1. The germline CDR1 and CDR2 sequences are MDHEN and SYDVKM. The CDR3 runs to 13 residues. The CDR3 sequence: CASSLIGSDEQFF.

The chain uses TRBV6-2 or TRBV6-3 and TRBJ1-5; TCRdb names TRBD1, which stays unverified in the absence of DNA. Germline CDR1 and CDR2: MNHEY and SVGEGT. The CDR3 is 15 residues long. The chain's CDR3 is CASSYTWTGGQPQHF.

V usage is TRBV13 and J usage is TRBJ2-2. There are 14 residues in the CDR3. Germline V CDR1 and CDR2: PRHDT, FYEKMQ (reference sequence). The CDR3 here is CASSPRTNTGELFF.

The J gene is TRBJ2-3, the V gene TRBV29-1; the TCRdb D gene call, TRBD2, has no DNA to confirm it. The CDR3 sequence is 18 residues long. Germline V gives CDR1 SQVTM, CDR2 ANQGSEA. The CDR3 sequence: CSVEGFLAGDGIGDTQYF.